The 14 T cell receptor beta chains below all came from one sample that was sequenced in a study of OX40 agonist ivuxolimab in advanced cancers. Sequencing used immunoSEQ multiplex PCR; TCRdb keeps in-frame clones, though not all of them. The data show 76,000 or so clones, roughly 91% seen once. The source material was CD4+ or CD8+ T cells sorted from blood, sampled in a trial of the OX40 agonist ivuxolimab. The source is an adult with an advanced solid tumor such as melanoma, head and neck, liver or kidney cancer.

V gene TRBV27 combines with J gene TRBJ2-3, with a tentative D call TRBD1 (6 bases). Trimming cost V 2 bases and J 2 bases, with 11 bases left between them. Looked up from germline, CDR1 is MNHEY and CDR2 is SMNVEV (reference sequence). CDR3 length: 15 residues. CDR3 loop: CASSLVSGATDTQYF. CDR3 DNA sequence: TGTGCCAGCAGTTTAGTTTCAGGGGCCACAGATACGCAGTATTTT.

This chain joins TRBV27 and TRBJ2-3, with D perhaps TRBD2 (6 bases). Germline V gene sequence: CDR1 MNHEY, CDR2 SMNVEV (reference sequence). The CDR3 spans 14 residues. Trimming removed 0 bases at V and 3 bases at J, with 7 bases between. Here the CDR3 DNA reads TGTGCCAGCAGTTTATCGCGGGAAACAGATACGCAGTATTTT. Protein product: CASSLSRETDTQYF.

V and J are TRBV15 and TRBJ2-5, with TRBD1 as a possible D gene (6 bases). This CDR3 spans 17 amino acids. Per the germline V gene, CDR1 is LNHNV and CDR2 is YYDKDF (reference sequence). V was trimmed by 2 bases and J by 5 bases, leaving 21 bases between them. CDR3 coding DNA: TGTGCCACCAGCAGACCCTTGGGGGTGGGGGCCGGGGAGACCCAGTACTTC. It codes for CATSRPLGVGAGETQYF.

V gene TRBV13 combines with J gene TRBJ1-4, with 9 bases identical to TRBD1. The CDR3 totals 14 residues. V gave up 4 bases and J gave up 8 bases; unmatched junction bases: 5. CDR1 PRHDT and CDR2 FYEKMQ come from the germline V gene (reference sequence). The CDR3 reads CASSSGTGNEKLFF. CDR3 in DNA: TGTGCCAGCAGCTCCGGGACAGGGAACGAAAAACTGTTTTTT.

CDR3 DNA sequence: TGTGCCAGCGGCGACCCTTCGGGGAACACTGAAGCTTTCTTT. Translation: CASGDPSGNTEAFF. The J gene is TRBJ1-1, the V gene TRBV9; no firm D call. This CDR3 region has 14 residues. The V gene lost 7 bases and the J gene lost 1 base, with 14 bases spanning the gap. Germline V gives CDR1 SGDLS, CDR2 YYNGEE.

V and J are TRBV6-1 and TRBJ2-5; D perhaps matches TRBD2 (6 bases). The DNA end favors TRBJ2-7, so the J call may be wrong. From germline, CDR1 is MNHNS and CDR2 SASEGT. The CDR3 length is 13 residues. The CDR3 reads CASLAGLTYEQYF. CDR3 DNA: TGTGCCAGTTTGGCGGGACTCACCTACGAGCAGTACTTC.

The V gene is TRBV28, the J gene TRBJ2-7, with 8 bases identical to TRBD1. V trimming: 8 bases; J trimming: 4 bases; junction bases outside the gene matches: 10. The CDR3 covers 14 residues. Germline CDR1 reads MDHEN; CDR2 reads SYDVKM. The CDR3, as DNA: TGTGCCAGCGTCAGACAGGGGACCCTTTACGAGCAGTACTTC. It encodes CASVRQGTLYEQYF.

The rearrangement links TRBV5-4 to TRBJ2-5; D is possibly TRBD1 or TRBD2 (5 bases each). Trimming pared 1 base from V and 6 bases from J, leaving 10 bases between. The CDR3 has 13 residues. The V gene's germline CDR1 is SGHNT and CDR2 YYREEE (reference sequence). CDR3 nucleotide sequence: TGTGCCAGCAGCTTGTGGGGGAAGAAGACCCAGTACTTC. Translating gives CASSLWGKKTQYF.

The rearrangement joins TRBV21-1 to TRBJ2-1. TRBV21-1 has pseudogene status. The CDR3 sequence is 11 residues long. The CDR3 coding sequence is TGTGCCAGCAGCAAAGCGGATGAGCAGTTCTTC. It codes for CASSKADEQFF.

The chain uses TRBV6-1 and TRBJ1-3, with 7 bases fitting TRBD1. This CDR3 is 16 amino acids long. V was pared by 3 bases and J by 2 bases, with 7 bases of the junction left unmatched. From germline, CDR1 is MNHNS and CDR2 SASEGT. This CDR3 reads CASSDPIGTAGNTIYF. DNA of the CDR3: TGTGCCAGCAGTGACCCCATAGGGACAGCTGGAAACACCATATATTTT.

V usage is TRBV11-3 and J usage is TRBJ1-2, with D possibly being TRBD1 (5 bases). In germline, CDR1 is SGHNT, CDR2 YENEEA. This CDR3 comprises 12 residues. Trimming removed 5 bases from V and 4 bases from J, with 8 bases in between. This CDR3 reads CASSADSYGYTF. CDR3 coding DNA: TGTGCCAGCAGCGCCGACAGCTATGGCTACACCTTC.

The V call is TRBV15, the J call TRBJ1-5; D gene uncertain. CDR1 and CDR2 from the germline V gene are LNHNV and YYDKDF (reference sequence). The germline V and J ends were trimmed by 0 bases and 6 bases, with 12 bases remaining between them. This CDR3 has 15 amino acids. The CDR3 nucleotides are TGTGCCACCAGCAGAGAACGGGTAGGGAGTCAGCCCCAGCATTTT. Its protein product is CATSRERVGSQPQHF. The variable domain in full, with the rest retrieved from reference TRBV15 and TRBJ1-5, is DAMVIQNPRYQVTQFGKPVTLSCSQTLNHNVMYWYQQKSSQAPKLLFHYYDKDFNNEADTPDNFQSRRPNTSFCFLDIRSPGLGDTAMYLCATSRERVGSQPQHFGDGTRLSIL.

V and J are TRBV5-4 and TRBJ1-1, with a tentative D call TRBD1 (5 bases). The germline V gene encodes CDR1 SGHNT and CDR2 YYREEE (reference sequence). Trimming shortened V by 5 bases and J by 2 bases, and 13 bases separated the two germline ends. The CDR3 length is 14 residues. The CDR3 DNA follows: TGTGCCAGCAGTACAGGTCTTCCAAACACTGAAGCTTTCTTT. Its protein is CASSTGLPNTEAFF.

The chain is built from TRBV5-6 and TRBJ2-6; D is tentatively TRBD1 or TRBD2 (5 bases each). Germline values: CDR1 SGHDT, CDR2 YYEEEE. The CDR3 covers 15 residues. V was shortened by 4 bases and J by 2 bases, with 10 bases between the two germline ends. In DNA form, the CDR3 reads TGTGCCAGCAGCCCCGGGACGGCTGGGGCCAACGTCCTGACTTTC. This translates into CASSPGTAGANVLTF. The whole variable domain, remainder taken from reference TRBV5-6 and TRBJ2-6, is DAGVTQSPTHLIKTRGQQVTLRCSPKSGHDTVSWYQQALGQGPQFIFQYYEEEERQRGNFPDRFSGHQFPNYSSELNVNALLLGDSALYLCASSPGTAGANVLTFGAGSRLTVL.